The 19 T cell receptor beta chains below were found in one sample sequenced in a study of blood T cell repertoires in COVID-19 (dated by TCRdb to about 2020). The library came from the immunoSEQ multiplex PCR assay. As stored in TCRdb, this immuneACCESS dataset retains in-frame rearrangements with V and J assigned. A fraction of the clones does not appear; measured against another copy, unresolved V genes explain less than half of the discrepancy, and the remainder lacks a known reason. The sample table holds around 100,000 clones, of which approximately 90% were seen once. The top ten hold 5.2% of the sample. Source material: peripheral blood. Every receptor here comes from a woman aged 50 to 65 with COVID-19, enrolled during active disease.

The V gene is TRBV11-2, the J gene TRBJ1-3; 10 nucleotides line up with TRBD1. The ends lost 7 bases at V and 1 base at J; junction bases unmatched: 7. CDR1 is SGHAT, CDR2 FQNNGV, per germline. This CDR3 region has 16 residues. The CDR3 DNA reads TGTGCCAGCACCCGCGGACAGGGGGGATCTGGAAACACCATATATTTT. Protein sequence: CASTRGQGGSGNTIYF.

The CDR3, as DNA: TGTGCCAGCAGCCAAATCGCGGGTAACTTAATGAACACTGAAGCTTTCTTT. The encoded protein is CASSQIAGNLMNTEAFF. The chain employs TRBV14 and TRBJ1-1; no definite D call. The V end was cut by 2 bases, the J end by 0 bases, with 16 bases between. Germline V lookup: CDR1 SGHDN, CDR2 FVKESK. The CDR3 length is 17 residues.

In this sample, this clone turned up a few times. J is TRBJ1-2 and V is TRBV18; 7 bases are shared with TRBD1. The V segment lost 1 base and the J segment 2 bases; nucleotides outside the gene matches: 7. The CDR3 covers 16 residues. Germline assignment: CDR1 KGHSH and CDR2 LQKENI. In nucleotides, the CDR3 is TGTGCCAGCTCACCACAGGAGACAGGGAGGAACTATGGCTACACCTTC. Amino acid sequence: CASSPQETGRNYGYTF.

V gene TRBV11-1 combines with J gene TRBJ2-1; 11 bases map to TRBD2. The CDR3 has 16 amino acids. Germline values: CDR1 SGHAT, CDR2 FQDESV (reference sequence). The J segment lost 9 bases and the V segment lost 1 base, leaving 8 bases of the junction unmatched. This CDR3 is CASSLGASGGSIEQFF. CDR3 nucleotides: TGTGCCAGCAGCTTAGGGGCTAGCGGGGGGTCCATTGAGCAGTTCTTC.

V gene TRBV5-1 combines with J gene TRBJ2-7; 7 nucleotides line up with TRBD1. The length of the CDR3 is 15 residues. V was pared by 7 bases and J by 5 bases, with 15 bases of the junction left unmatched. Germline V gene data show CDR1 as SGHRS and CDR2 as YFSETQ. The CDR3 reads CASSLADRASDEQYF. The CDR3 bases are TGCGCCAGCTCCTTGGCCGACAGGGCTTCCGACGAGCAGTACTTC.

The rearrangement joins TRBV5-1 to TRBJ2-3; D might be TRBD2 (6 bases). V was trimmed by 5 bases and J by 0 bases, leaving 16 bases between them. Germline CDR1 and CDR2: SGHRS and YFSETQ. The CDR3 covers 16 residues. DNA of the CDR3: TGCGCCAGCAGATCACGGTGGGGAGGAAGCACAGATACGCAGTATTTT. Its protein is CASRSRWGGSTDTQYF.

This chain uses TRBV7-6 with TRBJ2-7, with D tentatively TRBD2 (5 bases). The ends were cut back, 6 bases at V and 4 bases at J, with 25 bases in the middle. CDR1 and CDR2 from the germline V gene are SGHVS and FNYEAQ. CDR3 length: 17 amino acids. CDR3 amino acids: CASSSARLGRGSYEQYF. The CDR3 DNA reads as TGTGCCAGCAGTTCAGCGAGGTTAGGGAGAGGTAGTTACGAGCAGTACTTC.

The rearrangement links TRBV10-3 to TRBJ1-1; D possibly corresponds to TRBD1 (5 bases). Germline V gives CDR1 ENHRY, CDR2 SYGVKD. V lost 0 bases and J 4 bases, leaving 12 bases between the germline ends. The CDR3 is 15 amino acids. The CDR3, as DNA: TGTGCCATCAGTGAGTCAGGAGGGGTTGGCACTGAAGCTTTCTTT. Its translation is CAISESGGVGTEAFF.

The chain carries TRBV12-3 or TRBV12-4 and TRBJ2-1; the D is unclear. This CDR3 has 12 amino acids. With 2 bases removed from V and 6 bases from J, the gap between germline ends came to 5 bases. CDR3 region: CASSLLVNEQFF. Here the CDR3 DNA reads TGTGCCAGCAGTTTACTTGTCAATGAGCAGTTCTTC.

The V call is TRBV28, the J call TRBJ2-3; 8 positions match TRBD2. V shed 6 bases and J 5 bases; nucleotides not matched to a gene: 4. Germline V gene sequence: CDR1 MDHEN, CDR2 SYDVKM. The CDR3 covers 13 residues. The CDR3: CASRGSGKDTQYF. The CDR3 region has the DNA TGTGCCAGCAGGGGTAGCGGGAAAGATACGCAGTATTTT.

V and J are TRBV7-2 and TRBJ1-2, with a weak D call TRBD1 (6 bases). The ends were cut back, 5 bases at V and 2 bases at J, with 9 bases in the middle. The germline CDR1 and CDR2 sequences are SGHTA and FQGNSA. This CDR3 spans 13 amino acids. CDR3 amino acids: CASSPTGNYGYTF. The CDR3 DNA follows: TGTGCCAGCAGCCCCACAGGGAACTATGGCTACACCTTC.

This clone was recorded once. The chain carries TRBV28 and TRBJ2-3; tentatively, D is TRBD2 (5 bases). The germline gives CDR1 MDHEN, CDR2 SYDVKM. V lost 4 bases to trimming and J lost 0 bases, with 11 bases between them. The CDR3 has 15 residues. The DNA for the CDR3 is TGTGCCAGCAGTTCGCTAGCAGATAGCACAGATACGCAGTATTTT. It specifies CASSSLADSTDTQYF.

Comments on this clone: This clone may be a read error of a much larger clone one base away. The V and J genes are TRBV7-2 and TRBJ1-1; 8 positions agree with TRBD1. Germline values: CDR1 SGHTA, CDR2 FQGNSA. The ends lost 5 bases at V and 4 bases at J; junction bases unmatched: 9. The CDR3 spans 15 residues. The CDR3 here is CASSTRQGRGTEAFF. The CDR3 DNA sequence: TGTGCCAGCAGCACCCGACAGGGGAGGGGCACTGAAGCTTTCTTT. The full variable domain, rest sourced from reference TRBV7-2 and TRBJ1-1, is GAGVSQSPSNKVTEKGKDVELRCDPISGHTALYWYRQSLGQGLEFLIYFQGNSAPDKSGLPSDRFSAERTGGSVSTLTIQRTQQEDSAVYLCASSTRQGRGTEAFFGQGTRLTVV.

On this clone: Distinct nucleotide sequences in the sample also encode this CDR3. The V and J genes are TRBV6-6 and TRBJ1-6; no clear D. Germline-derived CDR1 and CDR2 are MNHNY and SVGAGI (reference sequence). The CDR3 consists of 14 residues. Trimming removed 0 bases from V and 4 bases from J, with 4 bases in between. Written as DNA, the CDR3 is TGTGCCAGCAGTTACTCCGAGTATAATTCACCCCTCCACTTT. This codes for CASSYSEYNSPLHF.

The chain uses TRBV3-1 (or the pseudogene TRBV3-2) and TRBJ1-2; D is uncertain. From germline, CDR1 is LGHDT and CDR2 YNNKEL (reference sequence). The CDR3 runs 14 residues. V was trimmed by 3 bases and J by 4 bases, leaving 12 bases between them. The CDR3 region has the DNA TGTGCCAGCAGCCACCTAGAGGTTTCCTATGGCTACACCTTC. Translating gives CASSHLEVSYGYTF.

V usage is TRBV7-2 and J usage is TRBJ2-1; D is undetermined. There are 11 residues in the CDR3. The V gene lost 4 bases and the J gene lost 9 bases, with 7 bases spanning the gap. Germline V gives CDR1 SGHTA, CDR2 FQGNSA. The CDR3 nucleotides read TGTGCCAGCAGCTCCCCGGGTGAGCAGTTCTTC. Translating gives CASSSPGEQFF.

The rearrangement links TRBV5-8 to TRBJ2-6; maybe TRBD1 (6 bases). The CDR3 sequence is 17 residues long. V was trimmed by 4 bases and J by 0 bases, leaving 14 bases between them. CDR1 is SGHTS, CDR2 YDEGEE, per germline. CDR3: CASSPGQTISGANVLTF. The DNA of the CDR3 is TGTGCCAGCAGCCCCGGACAGACCATCTCTGGGGCCAACGTCCTGACTTTC.

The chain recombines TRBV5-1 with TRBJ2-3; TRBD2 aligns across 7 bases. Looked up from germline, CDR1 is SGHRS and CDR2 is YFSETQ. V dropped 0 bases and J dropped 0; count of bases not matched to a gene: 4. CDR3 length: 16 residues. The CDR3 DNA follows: TGCGCCAGCAGCTTGGGCGACGGGGGGAGCACAGATACGCAGTATTTT. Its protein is CASSLGDGGSTDTQYF.

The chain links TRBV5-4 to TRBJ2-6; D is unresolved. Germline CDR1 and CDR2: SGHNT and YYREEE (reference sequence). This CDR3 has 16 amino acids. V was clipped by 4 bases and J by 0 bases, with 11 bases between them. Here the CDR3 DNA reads TGTGCCAGCAGCCCTATTCACAGCTCTGGGGCCAACGTCCTGACTTTC. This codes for CASSPIHSSGANVLTF.